Listed below are T cell receptor beta chains from one sample, sequenced in a study of Ad26.COV2.S vaccination and SARS-CoV-2 variants. Produced via immunoSEQ multiplex PCR; TCRdb's table is partial and in-frame only. The table has 500,000 or so clones, roughly 87% seen once. The starting material was peripheral blood, obtained in a trial of Ad26.COV2.S vaccine versus placebo. These receptors were obtained from a person between 18 and 59 years old who received the Ad26.COV2.S COVID-19 vaccine or a placebo. CDR3s include the opening cysteine and the closing phenylalanine or tryptophan. The order of the fields is V gene, clone size, J gene, D gene, CDR3 protein, CDR3 DNA. The D gene is left open where the match is weak. The size of a clone is reported for some rows only, either as once, few or many, or as a class for expanded clones.

V: TRBV27; size: .; J: TRBJ1-6; D: .; CDR3: CASSFYNSPLHF; DNA: TGTGCCAGCAGTTTTTATAATTCACCCCTCCACTTT
V: TRBV6-2/TRBV6-3; size: few; J: TRBJ1-5; D: .; CDR3: CASSFRGGNQPQHF; DNA: TGTGCCAGCAGTTTTAGGGGAGGCAATCAGCCCCAGCATTTT
V: TRBV4-3; size: once; J: TRBJ1-2; D: .; CDR3: CASSQWGLANYGYTF; DNA: TGCGCCAGCAGCCAGTGGGGCTTAGCTAACTATGGCTACACCTTC
V: TRBV6-5; size: .; J: TRBJ1-1; D: .; CDR3: CASNLLVGVDTEAFF; DNA: TGTGCCAGCAACCTCTTGGTAGGGGTGGACACTGAAGCTTTCTTT
V: TRBV5-1; size: .; J: TRBJ2-1; D: .; CDR3: CASASRVSYNEQFF; DNA: TGCGCCAGCGCTAGCAGGGTTTCCTACAATGAGCAGTTCTTC
V: TRBV2; size: .; J: TRBJ1-1; D: .; CDR3: CASRRDPLLNTEAFF; DNA: TGTGCCAGCAGGAGGGACCCGCTGCTGAACACTGAAGCTTTCTTT
V: TRBV5-1; size: .; J: TRBJ2-6; D: TRBD2; CDR3: CASSRGGSNVLTF; DNA: TGCGCCAGCAGCCGCGGGGGGTCCAACGTCCTGACTTTC
V: TRBV11-2; size: few; J: TRBJ1-2; D: TRBD1; CDR3: CASSLVTGGPGYTF; DNA: TGTGCCAGCAGCTTAGTTACAGGGGGCCCTGGCTACACCTTC
V: TRBV29-1; size: .; J: TRBJ1-3; D: .; CDR3: CSVGAGDTIYF; DNA: TGCAGCGTTGGGGCCGGGGACACCATATATTTT
V: TRBV16; size: few; J: TRBJ2-7; D: .; CDR3: CASSQYGGEGTYEQYF; DNA: TGTGCCAGCAGCCAATATGGGGGAGAGGGAACCTACGAGCAGTACTTC
V: TRBV9; size: .; J: TRBJ1-1; D: .; CDR3: CASSPAGRITEAFF; DNA: TGTGCCAGCAGCCCTGCTGGGAGGATCACTGAAGCTTTCTTT
V: TRBV5-1; size: .; J: TRBJ2-5; D: TRBD2; CDR3: CASSGTSGETQYF; DNA: TGCGCCAGCAGTGGGACTAGCGGAGAGACCCAGTACTTC
V: TRBV4-3; size: once; J: TRBJ2-2; D: .; CDR3: CASSQDRRVNAGELFF; DNA: TGCGCCAGCAGCCAAGATCGGAGGGTCAACGCCGGGGAGCTGTTTTTT
V: TRBV11-3; size: .; J: TRBJ1-1; D: .; CDR3: CASSLAAEDTEAFF; DNA: TGTGCCAGCAGCTTAGCGGCAGAAGACACTGAAGCTTTCTTT
V: TRBV9; size: .; J: TRBJ1-2; D: TRBD1; CDR3: CASSVATGQYGYTF; DNA: TGTGCCAGCAGCGTAGCTACGGGACAGTATGGCTACACCTTC
V: TRBV4-3; size: .; J: TRBJ2-5; D: TRBD1; CDR3: CASSQDGLSTGATQYF; DNA: TGCGCCAGCAGCCAAGACGGGTTAAGCACAGGGGCGACCCAGTACTTC
V: TRBV4-1; size: .; J: TRBJ1-1; D: TRBD1; CDR3: CASSQTEGQGAQGNTEAFF; DNA: TGCGCCAGCAGCCAAACGGAGGGACAGGGGGCGCAAGGGAACACTGAAGCTTTCTTT
V: TRBV24-1; size: .; J: TRBJ2-5; D: .; CDR3: CATSEEGRETQYF; DNA: TGTGCCACCAGTGAGGAGGGACGAGAGACCCAGTACTTC
V: TRBV15; size: .; J: TRBJ2-1; D: .; CDR3: CATSRGNRGGYNEQFF; DNA: TGTGCCACCAGCAGGGGAAACAGGGGAGGCTACAATGAGCAGTTCTTC
V: TRBV7-9; size: .; J: TRBJ2-5; D: .; CDR3: CASSLLEGGGETQYF; DNA: TGTGCCAGCAGCTTACTGGAGGGAGGGGGAGAGACCCAGTACTTC
V: TRBV7-8; size: .; J: TRBJ2-1; D: .; CDR3: CASGAPSRGSGYEQFF; DNA: TGTGCCAGCGGGGCTCCCTCTCGGGGGAGTGGGTATGAGCAGTTCTTC